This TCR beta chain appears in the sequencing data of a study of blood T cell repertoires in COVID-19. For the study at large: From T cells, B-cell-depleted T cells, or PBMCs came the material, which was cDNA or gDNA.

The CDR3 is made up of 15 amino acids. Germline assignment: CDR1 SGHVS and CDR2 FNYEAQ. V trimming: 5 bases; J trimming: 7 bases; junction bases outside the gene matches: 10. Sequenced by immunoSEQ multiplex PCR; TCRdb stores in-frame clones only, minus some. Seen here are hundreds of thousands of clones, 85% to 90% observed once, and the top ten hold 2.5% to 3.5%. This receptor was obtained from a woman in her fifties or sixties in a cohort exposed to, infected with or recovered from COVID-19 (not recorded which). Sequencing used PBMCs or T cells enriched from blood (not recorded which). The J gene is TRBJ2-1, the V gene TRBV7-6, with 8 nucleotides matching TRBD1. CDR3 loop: CASSPLWTGRNEQFF. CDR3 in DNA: TGTGCCAGCAGCCCGCTCTGGACAGGGCGTAATGAGCAGTTCTTC.